Below, 25 T cell receptor beta chains from the same sample are listed, as sequenced in a study of blood T cell repertoires in COVID-19. TCRdb's copy holds only in-frame clones and misses some; the assay was immunoSEQ multiplex PCR. Of about 250,000 clones in the sample, approximately 85% were seen once. Sequencing was carried out using PBMCs or T cells enriched from blood (not recorded which). Receptors originate from a woman aged 50 to 60 with acute COVID-19.

This clone came up once. The J gene is TRBJ1-2, the V gene TRBV4-2; 7 positions agree with TRBD1. V lost 4 bases to trimming and J lost 3 bases; unmatched junction nucleotides: 11. Germline lookup yields CDR1 LGHNA and CDR2 YNFKEQ. This CDR3 contains 16 residues. The CDR3 reads CASSLTRDSRDYGYTF. CDR3 nucleotides: TGTGCCAGCAGCCTCACTCGGGACAGCCGCGACTATGGCTACACCTTC.

The V call is TRBV28, the J call TRBJ1-2; D remains unclear. CDR1 is MDHEN, CDR2 SYDVKM, per germline. Trimming shortened V by 3 bases and J by 1 base, and 6 bases separated the two germline ends. This CDR3 has 13 amino acids. The CDR3 DNA sequence: TGTGCCAGCAGTTTGGGCATTAACTATGGCTACACCTTC. It codes for CASSLGINYGYTF.

A single count supports this clone. As DNA, the CDR3 is TGTGCCAGCAATTTAGGACAGGGATACACTGAAGCTTTCTTT. Translated, it gives CASNLGQGYTEAFF. V gene TRBV6-5 combines with J gene TRBJ1-1; 8 bases are shared with TRBD1. The V gene end was trimmed by 7 bases and the J gene end by 3 bases; junction bases not matched to a gene: 7. The length of the CDR3 is 14 residues. Germline V gives CDR1 MNHEY, CDR2 SVGAGI.

This clone was found a few times. The rearrangement links TRBV6-1 to TRBJ1-1; D remains ambiguous. The CDR3 sequence is 15 residues long. Germline values: CDR1 MNHNS, CDR2 SASEGT. V was trimmed by 2 bases and J by 0 bases, leaving 10 bases between them. The DNA of the CDR3 is TGTGCCAGCAGTGAACCGGCGGCTGTGAACACTGAAGCTTTCTTT. Translation gives CASSEPAAVNTEAFF.

The count of this clone is one. The rearrangement uses TRBV6-5 and TRBJ1-2; the D is unclear. The CDR3 length is 15 residues. Trimming took off 2 bases at V and 3 bases at J, with 13 bases between the two ends. Germline loops: CDR1 MNHEY, CDR2 SVGAGI. The CDR3 DNA reads TGTGCCAGCAGTTACGAGGCAGCAGCGGACTATGGCTACACCTTC. This sequence encodes CASSYEAAADYGYTF.

The gene calls are TRBV7-2 and TRBJ2-7; TRBD1 aligns across 7 bases. With V trimmed by 1 base and J by 2 bases, 2 bases remained unmatched. The CDR3 runs 14 residues. Germline-derived CDR1 and CDR2 are SGHTA and FQGNSA. The CDR3: CASSLGTGAYEQYF. CDR3 coding DNA: TGTGCCAGCAGCTTAGGGACAGGAGCCTACGAGCAGTACTTC.

This chain joins TRBV19 and TRBJ2-4, with D perhaps matching TRBD1 (6 bases). This CDR3 spans 14 amino acids. Per germline, CDR1 LNHDA and CDR2 SQIVND (reference sequence). The V end was cut by 6 bases, the J end by 1 base, with 10 bases between. This chain's CDR3 is CASSLTGAKNIQYF. The CDR3 nucleotides are TGTGCCAGTAGCCTTACAGGGGCCAAAAACATTCAGTACTTC. The full variable domain, with the rest looked up from reference TRBV19 and TRBJ2-4, is DGGITQSPKYLFRKEGQNVTLSCEQNLNHDAMYWYRQDPGQGLRLIYYSQIVNDFQKGDIAEGYSVSREKKESFPLTVTSAQKNPTAFYLCASSLTGAKNIQYFGAGTRLSVL.

This chain uses TRBV30 with TRBJ1-4; the match to TRBD1 covers 7 bases. Trimming took 4 bases from V and 8 from J; bases not matched to a gene: 7. There are 13 residues in the CDR3. CDR1 and CDR2 (germline): GTSNPN, SVGIG (reference sequence). This CDR3 is CAWKVRGREKLFF. In DNA, the CDR3 is TGTGCCTGGAAGGTCAGGGGGAGGGAAAAACTGTTTTTT.

The rearrangement links TRBV12-3 or TRBV12-4 to TRBJ2-2, with D perhaps matching TRBD2 (5 bases). Trimming left V 10 bases short and J 6 bases short, with 15 bases between. This CDR3 comprises 13 residues. The CDR3 region is CATIRSSPGELFF. For the CDR3, the DNA is TGTGCCACCATCCGCTCTAGCCCCGGGGAGCTGTTTTTT.

The rearrangement links TRBV2 to TRBJ1-3; D remains ambiguous. In germline, CDR1 is SNHLY, CDR2 FYNNEI. The CDR3 totals 18 residues. Deletions cut 0 bases from V and 0 bases from J, with 15 bases between. The CDR3 sequence is CASSEALRGSVSGNTIYF. The CDR3 region has the DNA TGTGCCAGCAGTGAAGCGCTTCGAGGGTCAGTCTCTGGAAACACCATATATTTT. Based on the CDR3 plus reference TRBV2 and TRBJ1-3, the full variable domain is EPEVTQTPSHQVTQMGQEVILRCVPISNHLYFYWYRQILGQKVEFLVSFYNNEISEKSEIFDDQFSVERPDGSNFTLKIRSTKLEDSAMYFCASSEALRGSVSGNTIYFGEGSWLTVV.

The chain joins TRBV30 to TRBJ1-1; D is perhaps TRBD1 (6 bases). This CDR3 is built from 14 residues. Germline V gene sequence: CDR1 GTSNPN, CDR2 SVGIG (reference sequence). The germline V and J ends were trimmed by 3 bases and 1 base, with 12 bases remaining between them. Written as DNA, the CDR3 is TGTGCCTGGAGACCCGGACAGAGGAACACTGAAGCTTTCTTT. It codes for CAWRPGQRNTEAFF.

The rearrangement joins TRBV10-1 to TRBJ2-3; 15 bases are a match to TRBD2. Germline values: CDR1 WNHNN, CDR2 SYGVQD (reference sequence). The V segment lost 2 bases and the J segment 4 bases; nucleotides outside the gene matches: 4. The CDR3 loop spans 17 amino acids. CDR3 sequence reads: CASSEGLAGGPADTQYF. The CDR3 nucleotides read TGCGCCAGCAGTGAGGGACTAGCGGGGGGGCCCGCAGATACGCAGTATTTT.

The chain couples TRBV19 to TRBJ2-5; 10 bases align to TRBD2. Germline V CDR1 and CDR2: LNHDA, SQIVND (reference sequence). With 3 bases clipped from V and 3 bases from J, the junction kept 10 bases outside the gene matches. CDR3 size: 17 residues. The CDR3 reads CASSIRGTSGMKETQYF. The CDR3 DNA sequence: TGTGCCAGTAGTATCAGGGGCACTAGCGGGATGAAAGAGACCCAGTACTTC.

The chain uses TRBV5-1 and TRBJ1-6; tentatively, D is TRBD1 (6 bases). The V end was cut by 4 bases, the J end by 9 bases, with 17 bases between. Per the germline V gene, CDR1 is SGHRS and CDR2 is YFSETQ. The CDR3 runs 15 residues. This chain's CDR3 is CASSEQGFQGSPLHF. The CDR3 bases are TGCGCCAGCAGCGAACAGGGTTTTCAAGGTTCACCCCTCCACTTT.

This clone appeared once. V usage is TRBV7-2 and J usage is TRBJ1-2; 9 nucleotides align to TRBD1. Trimming cost V 4 bases and J 8 bases; bases outside gene matches: 5. Looked up from germline, CDR1 is SGHTA and CDR2 is FQGNSA. The CDR3 totals 13 residues. The chain's CDR3 is CASSWDRARGYTF. CDR3 nucleotide sequence: TGTGCCAGCAGCTGGGACAGGGCGAGAGGCTACACCTTC.

V and J are TRBV12-5 and TRBJ1-5, with no clear D. Trimming took off 7 bases at V and 6 bases at J, with 13 bases between the two ends. The CDR3 runs 13 residues. Germline V lookup: CDR1 LGHNT, CDR2 FRNRAP. CDR3 sequence reads: CASDNGVGQPQHF. As DNA, the CDR3 is TGTGCTAGTGATAACGGGGTGGGTCAGCCCCAGCATTTT.

This clone was counted a single time. The sample contains more than one DNA sequence encoding this CDR3. The chain has TRBV5-6 and TRBJ1-5, with 8 bases matching TRBD1. Germline values: CDR1 SGHDT, CDR2 YYEEEE. V lost 5 bases, J lost 4 bases, and 5 bases stayed unmatched. CDR3 size: 14 residues. For the CDR3, the DNA is TGTGCCAGCAGTTCCGGACAGGGAAATCAGCCCCAGCATTTT. This encodes CASSSGQGNQPQHF.

The rearrangement uses TRBV5-4 and TRBJ1-2, with TRBD1 identical over 8 bases. This CDR3 is built from 15 residues. Germline loops: CDR1 SGHNT, CDR2 YYREEE (reference sequence). With 4 bases clipped from V and 4 bases from J, the junction kept 9 bases outside the gene matches. The CDR3 spells CASSTGQGLVYGYTF. As DNA, the CDR3 is TGTGCCAGCAGCACCGGACAGGGACTGGTCTATGGCTACACCTTC.

The rearrangement uses TRBV5-1 and TRBJ2-3, with 10 positions matching TRBD1. Trimming removed 4 bases from V and 4 bases from J; junction bases left unmatched: 6. This CDR3 comprises 15 residues. The V gene's germline CDR1 is SGHRS and CDR2 YFSETQ. For the CDR3, the DNA is TGCGCCAGCAGCCCGACAGGGGGCATAGCAGATACGCAGTATTTT. Amino acid sequence: CASSPTGGIADTQYF.

The chain recombines TRBV3-1 (or the pseudogene TRBV3-2) with TRBJ1-4, with D hard to call. The CDR3 runs to 13 residues. The germline gives CDR1 LGHDT, CDR2 YNNKEL (reference sequence). The V and J ends lost 4 bases and 5 bases respectively, with 8 bases between them. CDR3 DNA: TGTGCCAGCAGCCCGGGCGGGAATGAAAAACTGTTTTTT. Amino acid sequence: CASSPGGNEKLFF.

The chain couples TRBV7-2 to TRBJ1-5; D remains ambiguous. The germline V gene has CDR1 SGHTA and CDR2 FQGNSA. V shed 1 base and J shed 0 bases, with 10 bases lying between them. This CDR3 has 16 amino acids. CDR3 DNA sequence: TGTGCCAGCAGCTTAGGACACAGTTTTAGCAATCAGCCCCAGCATTTT. Its protein product is CASSLGHSFSNQPQHF.

The chain uses TRBV6-4 and TRBJ2-1; D not certain. CDR1 and CDR2 (germline): MRHNA, SNTAGT. The CDR3 is 13 amino acids. Trimming shortened V by 2 bases and J by 9 bases, and 11 bases separated the two germline ends. The CDR3 bases are TGTGCCAGCAGTGACCTCCATTTCGGTGAGCAGTTCTTC. Translating it yields CASSDLHFGEQFF.

J is TRBJ1-2 and V is TRBV6-5; the match to TRBD1 covers 8 bases. Per the germline V gene, CDR1 is MNHEY and CDR2 is SVGAGI. V gave up 5 bases and J gave up 6 bases; unmatched junction bases: 11. CDR3 length: 15 residues. The CDR3 nucleotides read TGTGCCAGCAGTAATTCCGGGACAGGTAGCCATGGCTACACCTTC. Protein sequence: CASSNSGTGSHGYTF.

V is TRBV19 and J is TRBJ1-2; TRBD1 might be the D (6 bases). The CDR3 is made up of 12 amino acids. Germline V CDR1 and CDR2: LNHDA, SQIVND (reference sequence). Trimming removed 4 bases at V and 13 bases at J, with 16 bases between. The CDR3 DNA sequence: TGTGCCAGTAGTAGCGGACAGTCTTTACCCACCTTC. Its translation: CASSSGQSLPTF.

The chain combines TRBV3-1 (or the pseudogene TRBV3-2) with TRBJ1-1; D perhaps matches TRBD1 (6 bases). This CDR3 spans 14 amino acids. V lost 3 bases, J lost 7 bases, and 15 bases lay in between. Germline CDR1 is LGHDT and CDR2 is YNNKEL (reference sequence). The CDR3 loop reads CASSQGGAHGEAFF. In nucleotides, the CDR3 is TGTGCCAGCAGCCAGGGGGGGGCGCACGGTGAAGCTTTCTTT.